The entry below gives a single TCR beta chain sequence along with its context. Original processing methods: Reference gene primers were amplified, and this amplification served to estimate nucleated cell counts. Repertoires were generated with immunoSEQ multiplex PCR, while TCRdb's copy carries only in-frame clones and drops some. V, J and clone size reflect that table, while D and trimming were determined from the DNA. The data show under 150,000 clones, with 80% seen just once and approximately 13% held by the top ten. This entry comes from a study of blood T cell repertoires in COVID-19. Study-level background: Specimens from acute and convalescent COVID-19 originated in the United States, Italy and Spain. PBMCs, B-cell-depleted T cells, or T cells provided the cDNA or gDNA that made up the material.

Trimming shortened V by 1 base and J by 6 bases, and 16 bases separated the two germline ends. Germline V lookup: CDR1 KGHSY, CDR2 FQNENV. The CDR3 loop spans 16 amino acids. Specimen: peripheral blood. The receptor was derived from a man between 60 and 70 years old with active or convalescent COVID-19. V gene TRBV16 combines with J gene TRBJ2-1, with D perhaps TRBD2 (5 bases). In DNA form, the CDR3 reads TGTGCCAGCAGCCAATGGCTAGCCGGAGAGGGCAATGAGCAGTTCTTC. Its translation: CASSQWLAGEGNEQFF.